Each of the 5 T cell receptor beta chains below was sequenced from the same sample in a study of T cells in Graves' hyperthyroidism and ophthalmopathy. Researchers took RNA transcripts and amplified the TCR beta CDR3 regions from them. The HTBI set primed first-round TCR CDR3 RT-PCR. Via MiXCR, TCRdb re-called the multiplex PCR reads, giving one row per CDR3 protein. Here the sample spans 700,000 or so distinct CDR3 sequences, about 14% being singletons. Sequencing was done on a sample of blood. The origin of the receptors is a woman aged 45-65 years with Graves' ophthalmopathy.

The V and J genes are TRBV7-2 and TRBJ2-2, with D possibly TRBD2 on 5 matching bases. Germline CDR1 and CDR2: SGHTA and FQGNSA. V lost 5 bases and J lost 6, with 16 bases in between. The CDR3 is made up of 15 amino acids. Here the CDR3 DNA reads TGTGCCAGCAGCCGACCGGGCCCCGGGGCCGGGGAGCTGTTTTTT. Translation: CASSRPGPGAGELFF.

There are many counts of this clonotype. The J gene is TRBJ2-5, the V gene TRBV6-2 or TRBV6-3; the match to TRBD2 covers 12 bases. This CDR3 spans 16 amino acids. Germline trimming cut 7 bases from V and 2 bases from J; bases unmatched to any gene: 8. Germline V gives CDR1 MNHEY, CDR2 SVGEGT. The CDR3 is CASTKTSGSRQETQYF. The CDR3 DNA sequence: TGTGCCAGCACCAAGACTAGCGGGAGTCGTCAAGAGACCCAGTACTTC.

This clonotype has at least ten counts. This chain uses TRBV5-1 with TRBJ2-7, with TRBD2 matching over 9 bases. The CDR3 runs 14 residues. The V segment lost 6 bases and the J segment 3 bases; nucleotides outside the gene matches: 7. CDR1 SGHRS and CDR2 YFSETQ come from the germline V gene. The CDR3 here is CASTQTSGYYEQYF. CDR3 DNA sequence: TGCGCCAGCACCCAGACTAGCGGATACTACGAGCAGTACTTC.

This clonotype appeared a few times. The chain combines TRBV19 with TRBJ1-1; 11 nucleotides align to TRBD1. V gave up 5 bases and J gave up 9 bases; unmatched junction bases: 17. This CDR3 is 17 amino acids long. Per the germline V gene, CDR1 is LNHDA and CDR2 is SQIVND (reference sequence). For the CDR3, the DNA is TGTGCCAGTAGTTCCCCCCGGACAGGGGGCGGAAGAAACAAAGCTTTCTTT. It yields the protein CASSSPRTGGGRNKAFF.

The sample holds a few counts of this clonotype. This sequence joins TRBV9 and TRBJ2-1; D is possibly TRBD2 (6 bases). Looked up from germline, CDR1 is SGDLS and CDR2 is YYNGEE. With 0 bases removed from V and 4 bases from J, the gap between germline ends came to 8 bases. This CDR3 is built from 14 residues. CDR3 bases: TGTGCCAGCAGCGTAGCGGGAGCTTACAATGAGCAGTTCTTC. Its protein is CASSVAGAYNEQFF.